This entry features one TCR beta chain sequence. Its antigen is not known. The repertoire was sequenced with immunoSEQ multiplex PCR; TCRdb's copy has only in-frame clones and lacks some. The table shows 450,000 to 700,000 clones, with 95% occurring only once. This sample stems from a study of shared clonotypes between healthy human individuals. About the research overall: Used for every donor were three CD4 naive, three CD4 memory, two CD8 naive and one CD8 memory plate. The study, taken as a whole, reports: Investigators collected only blood, and repertoires in tissues likely differ.

It was CD45RO-negative cells, positively selected for CCR7, that made up naive CD8 cells, with terminally differentiated effector memory CD45RA+ cells excluded. Source material: naive CD8+ T cells sorted from blood. The origin of this receptor is a woman aged 25 to 39 in good health.

The DNA for the CDR3 is TGTGCCAGCAGTGAAGCCGCAGTCCCCTTCCCCCAAGATACGCAGTATTTT. Protein: CASSEAAVPFPQDTQYF. V is TRBV6-1 and J is TRBJ2-3; D call uncertain. Trimming took off 0 bases at V and 5 bases at J, with 18 bases between the two ends. Per the germline V gene, CDR1 is MNHNS and CDR2 is SASEGT. The CDR3 length is 17 residues.